This TCR beta chain was recovered during a study of blood T cell repertoires in COVID-19. Study at large: Nucleic acid was either cDNA or gDNA, and it came from T cells, B-cell-depleted T cells, or PBMCs.

Germline CDR1 SGHTA, CDR2 FQGNSA. This CDR3 is built from 16 residues. J lost 4 bases, V lost 2 bases, and 9 bases had no gene match. Original analysis: Amplification from reference gene primers served as the basis for estimated nucleated cell counts. Generated by immunoSEQ multiplex PCR, the TCRdb table keeps only in-frame clones and is missing some. The D gene and trimming were derived from the DNA, and the V and J assignments and clone size from that table. The sample yields under 300,000 clones, around four fifths seen once. The chain joins TRBV7-2 to TRBJ2-7; 9 nucleotides align to TRBD1. The sample taken for sequencing was peripheral blood. The source of this sequence is a woman between 50 and 59 years old who had recovered from COVID-19. The CDR3 nucleotides are TGTGCCAGCAGCTTAATGCCGCCGGGACAGGGATACGAGCAGTACTTC. This gives the protein CASSLMPPGQGYEQYF.